This TCR beta chain came from a study of T cell responses to AZD1222 COVID-19 vaccine. Study background: Analysis merged second doses at about 4 or about 12 weeks.

Profiled with immunoSEQ multiplex PCR; TCRdb holds only in-frame clones, not every one. The table has approximately 110,000 clones, about 91% seen once. The source of this sequence is an adult in good health. This material consisted of peripheral blood, taken on day 0 of AZD1222 vaccination.

CDR3 sequence reads: CASSRGSLGQETQYF. Here the CDR3 DNA reads TGTGCCAGCAGCCGAGGGAGCCTTGGTCAAGAGACCCAGTACTTC. The chain recombines TRBV11-2 with TRBJ2-5; D perhaps matches TRBD2 (5 bases). CDR3 length: 15 residues. V was shortened by 5 bases and J by 2 bases, with 15 bases between the two germline ends. Germline V gene data show CDR1 as SGHAT and CDR2 as FQNNGV.